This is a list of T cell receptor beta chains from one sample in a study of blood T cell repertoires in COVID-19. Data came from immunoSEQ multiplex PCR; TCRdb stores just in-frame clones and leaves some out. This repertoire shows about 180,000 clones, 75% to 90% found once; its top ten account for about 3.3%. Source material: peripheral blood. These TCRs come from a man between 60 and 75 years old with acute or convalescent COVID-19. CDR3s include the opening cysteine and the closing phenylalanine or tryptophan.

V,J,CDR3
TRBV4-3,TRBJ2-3,CASSQDWLDRGGVLYTQYF
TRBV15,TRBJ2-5,CATSSPVDRGLETQYF
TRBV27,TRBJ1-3,CASSSGAGNTIYF
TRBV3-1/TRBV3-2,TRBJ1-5,CASSQGHGNQPQHF
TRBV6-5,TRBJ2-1,CASSYQGPYNEQFF
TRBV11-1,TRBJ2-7,CASSLAGTSLGEQYF
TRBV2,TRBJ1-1,CASSALRQTNTEAFF
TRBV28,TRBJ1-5,CASRSEGGTQPQHF
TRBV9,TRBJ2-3,CASSVSGTDTQYF
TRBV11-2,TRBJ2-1,CASSLGRAVYNEQFF
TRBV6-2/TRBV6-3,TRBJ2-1,CASSLGRMGQFF
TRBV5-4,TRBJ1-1,CASSLGQGAISGTEAFF
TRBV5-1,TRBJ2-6,CASSLAQLTRSGANVLTF
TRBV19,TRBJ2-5,CASSMGGLAGQETQYF
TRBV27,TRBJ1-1,CASSSVGRMNTEAFF
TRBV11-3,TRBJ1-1,CASSPEGGRVTEAFF
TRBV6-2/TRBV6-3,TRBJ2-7,CASSNGVGAYEQYF
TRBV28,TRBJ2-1,CASRGGSYNEQFF
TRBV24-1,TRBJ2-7,CATSADWLSSYEQYF
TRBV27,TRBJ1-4,CASSFSGKLNEKLFF
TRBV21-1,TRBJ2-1,CASSEEGGPTYNEQFF
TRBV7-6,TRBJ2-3,CASSLGASGRWPDTQYF
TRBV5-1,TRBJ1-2,CASSQLGNTGVGYTF
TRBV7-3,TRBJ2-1,CASSSGTSGRSSYNEQFF
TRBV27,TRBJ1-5,CASSLSRYQPQHF
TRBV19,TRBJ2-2,CATRAGMNTGELFF